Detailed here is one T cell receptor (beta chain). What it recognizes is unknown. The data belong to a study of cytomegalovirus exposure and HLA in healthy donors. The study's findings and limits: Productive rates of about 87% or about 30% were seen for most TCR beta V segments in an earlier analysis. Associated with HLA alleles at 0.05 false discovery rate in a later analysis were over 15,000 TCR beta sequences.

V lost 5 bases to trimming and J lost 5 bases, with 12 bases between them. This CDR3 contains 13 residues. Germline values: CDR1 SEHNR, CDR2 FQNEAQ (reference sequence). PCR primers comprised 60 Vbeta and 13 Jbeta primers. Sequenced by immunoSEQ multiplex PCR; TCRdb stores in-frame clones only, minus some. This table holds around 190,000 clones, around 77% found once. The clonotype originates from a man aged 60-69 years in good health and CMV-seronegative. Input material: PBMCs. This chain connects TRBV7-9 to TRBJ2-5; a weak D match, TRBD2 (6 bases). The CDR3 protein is CASSHNAGETQYF. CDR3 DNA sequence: TGTGCCAGCAGCCATAATGCGGGGGAGACCCAGTACTTC. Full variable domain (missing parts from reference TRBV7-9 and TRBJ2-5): DTGVSQNPRHKITKRGQNVTFRCDPISEHNRLYWYRQTLGQGPEFLTYFQNEAQLEKSRLLSDRFSAERPKGSFSTLEIQRTEQGDSAMYLCASSHNAGETQYFGPGTRLLVL.